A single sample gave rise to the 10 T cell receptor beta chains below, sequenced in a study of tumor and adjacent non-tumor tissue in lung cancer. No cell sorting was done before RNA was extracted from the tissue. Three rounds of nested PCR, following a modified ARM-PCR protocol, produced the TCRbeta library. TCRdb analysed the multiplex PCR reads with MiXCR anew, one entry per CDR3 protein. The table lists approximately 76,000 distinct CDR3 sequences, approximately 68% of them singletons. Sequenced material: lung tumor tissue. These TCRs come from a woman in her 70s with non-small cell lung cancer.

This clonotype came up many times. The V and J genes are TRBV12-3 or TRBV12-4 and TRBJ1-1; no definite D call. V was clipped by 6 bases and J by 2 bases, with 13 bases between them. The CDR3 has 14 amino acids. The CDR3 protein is CASSPDNFNTEAFF. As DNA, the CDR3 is TGTGCCAGCAGCCCCGACAACTTCAACACTGAAGCTTTCTTT.

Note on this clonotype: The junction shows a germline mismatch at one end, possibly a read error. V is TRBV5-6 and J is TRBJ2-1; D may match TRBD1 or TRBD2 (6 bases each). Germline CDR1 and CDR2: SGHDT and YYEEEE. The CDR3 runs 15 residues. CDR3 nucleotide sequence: TGTGCCTGCAGCTACAGGGACGGCGGGGTTAATGAGCAGTTCTTC. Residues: CACSYRDGGVNEQFF.

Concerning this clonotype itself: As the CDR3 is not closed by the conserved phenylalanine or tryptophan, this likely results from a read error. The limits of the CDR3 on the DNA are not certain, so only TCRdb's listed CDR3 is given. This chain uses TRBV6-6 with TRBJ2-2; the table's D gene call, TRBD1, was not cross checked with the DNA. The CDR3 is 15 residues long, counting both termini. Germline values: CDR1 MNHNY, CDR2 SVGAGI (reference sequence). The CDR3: CASSSTGGDIGEPFY.

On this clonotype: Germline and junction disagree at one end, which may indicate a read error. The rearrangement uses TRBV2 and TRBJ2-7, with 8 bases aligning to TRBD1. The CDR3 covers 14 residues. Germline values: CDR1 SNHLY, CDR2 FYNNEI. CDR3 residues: CASSEEGQAYGQYF. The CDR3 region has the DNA TGTGCCAGCAGTGAAGAGGGACAGGCCTACGGGCAGTACTTC.

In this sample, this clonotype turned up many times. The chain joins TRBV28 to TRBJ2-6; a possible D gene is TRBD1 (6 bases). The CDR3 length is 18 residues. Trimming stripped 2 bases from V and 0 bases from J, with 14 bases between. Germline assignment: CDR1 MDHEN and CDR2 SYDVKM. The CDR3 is CASSLTGLSPSGANVLTF. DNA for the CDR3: TGTGCCAGCAGTTTAACAGGGTTATCCCCCTCTGGGGCCAACGTCCTGACTTTC.

The CDR3 nucleotides are TGTGCCAGCAGCGATCGACTAGCGGGAACCTACAATGAGCAGTTCTTC. Amino acids: CASSDRLAGTYNEQFF. V usage is TRBV9 and J usage is TRBJ2-1; 11 bases fit TRBD2. V lost 3 bases to trimming and J lost 2 bases; unmatched junction nucleotides: 4. Germline CDR1 SGDLS, CDR2 YYNGEE. This CDR3 has 16 amino acids.

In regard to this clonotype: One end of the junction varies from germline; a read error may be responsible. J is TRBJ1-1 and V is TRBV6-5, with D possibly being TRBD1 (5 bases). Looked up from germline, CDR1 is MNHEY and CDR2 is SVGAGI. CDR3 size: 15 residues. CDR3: CASSYSRVLHTEVFF. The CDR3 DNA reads TGTGCCAGCAGTTACTCCAGGGTCCTGCACACTGAAGTTTTCTTT.

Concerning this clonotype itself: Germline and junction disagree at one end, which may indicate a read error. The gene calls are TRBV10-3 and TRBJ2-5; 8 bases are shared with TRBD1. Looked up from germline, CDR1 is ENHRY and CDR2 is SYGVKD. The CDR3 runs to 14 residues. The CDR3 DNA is TGTGTCACCAGTGAGTCAGTACAGGGGGAGACGCAGTACTTC. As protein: CVTSESVQGETQYF.

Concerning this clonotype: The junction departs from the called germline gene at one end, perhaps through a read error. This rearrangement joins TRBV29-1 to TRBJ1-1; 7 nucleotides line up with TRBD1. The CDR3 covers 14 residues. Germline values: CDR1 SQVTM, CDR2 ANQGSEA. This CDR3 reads CSIGLGRGDTEALF. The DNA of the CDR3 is TGCAGCATTGGTTTGGGCAGGGGGGATACTGAAGCTTTATTT.

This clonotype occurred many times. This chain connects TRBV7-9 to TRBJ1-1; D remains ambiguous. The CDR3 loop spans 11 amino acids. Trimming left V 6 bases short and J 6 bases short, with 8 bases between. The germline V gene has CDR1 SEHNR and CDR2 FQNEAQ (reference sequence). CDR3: CASRRSPEAFF. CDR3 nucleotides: TGTGCCAGCAGGCGTTCCCCTGAAGCTTTCTTT.